The 5 T cell receptor beta chains below come from one sample, sequenced in a study of T cells in Graves' hyperthyroidism and ophthalmopathy. Amplification of TCR beta CDR3 regions was performed using RNA transcripts as template. First-round RT-PCR targeting the TCR CDR3 was performed with the HTBI primer set. TCRdb reprocessed the multiplex PCR reads via MiXCR and lists one record per CDR3 protein. This repertoire shows around 340,000 distinct CDR3 sequences, over 11% found once; its top ten account for 20% to 25%. The sample taken for sequencing was blood. These receptors originate from a woman younger than 45 with Graves' hyperthyroidism.

V usage is TRBV20-1 and J usage is TRBJ1-5, with 8 bases fitting TRBD1. Germline V gene lookup returns CDR1 DFQATT and CDR2 SNEGSKA (reference sequence). The CDR3 length is 17 residues. V was pared by 3 bases and J by 5 bases, with 15 bases of the junction left unmatched. The CDR3 nucleotides are TGCAGTGCTAGGTTCCCCAATGGGGCAGGGGGCCATCAGCCCCAGCATTTT. Translated: CSARFPNGAGGHQPQHF.

To note about this clonotype: With a much larger clone just one base away, this may be a read error. V gene TRBV20-1 combines with J gene TRBJ2-1, with D perhaps matching TRBD1 (6 bases). The germline V gene has CDR1 DFQATT and CDR2 SNEGSKA (reference sequence). The ends were cut back, 8 bases at V and 3 bases at J, with 17 bases in the middle. This CDR3 has 14 amino acids. This CDR3 reads CSIQGQPLYNEQFF. CDR3 in DNA: TGCAGTATCCAGGGACAACCACTCTACAATGAGCAGTTCTTC.

This clonotype has at least ten counts. The chain joins TRBV28 to TRBJ1-5; maybe TRBD1 (6 bases). This CDR3 contains 14 residues. Trimming removed 8 bases at V and 0 bases at J, with 11 bases between. Looked up from germline, CDR1 is MDHEN and CDR2 is SYDVKM. As DNA, the CDR3 is TGTGCCAGCGCAGGGGTAAATAGCAATCAGCCCCAGCATTTT. Amino acid sequence: CASAGVNSNQPQHF.

In this sample, this clonotype turned up many times. The chain couples TRBV28 to TRBJ1-1; D remains unclear. This CDR3 spans 13 amino acids. V was trimmed by 6 bases and J by 6 bases, leaving 14 bases between them. CDR1 is MDHEN and CDR2 is SYDVKM in the germline V gene. The CDR3 sequence: CASSRGFLAEAFF. CDR3 sequence (DNA): TGTGCCAGCAGCAGAGGGTTTCTCGCTGAAGCTTTCTTT.

This clonotype was seen ten or more times. This chain uses TRBV2 with TRBJ2-7, with 8 bases matching TRBD1. The V and J ends lost 4 bases and 2 bases, in that order; junction bases with no gene match: 1. Per the germline V gene, CDR1 is SNHLY and CDR2 is FYNNEI. This CDR3 has 13 residues. This chain's CDR3 is CASSGGQAYEQYF. CDR3 DNA sequence: TGTGCCAGCAGTGGGGGACAGGCCTACGAGCAGTACTTC.